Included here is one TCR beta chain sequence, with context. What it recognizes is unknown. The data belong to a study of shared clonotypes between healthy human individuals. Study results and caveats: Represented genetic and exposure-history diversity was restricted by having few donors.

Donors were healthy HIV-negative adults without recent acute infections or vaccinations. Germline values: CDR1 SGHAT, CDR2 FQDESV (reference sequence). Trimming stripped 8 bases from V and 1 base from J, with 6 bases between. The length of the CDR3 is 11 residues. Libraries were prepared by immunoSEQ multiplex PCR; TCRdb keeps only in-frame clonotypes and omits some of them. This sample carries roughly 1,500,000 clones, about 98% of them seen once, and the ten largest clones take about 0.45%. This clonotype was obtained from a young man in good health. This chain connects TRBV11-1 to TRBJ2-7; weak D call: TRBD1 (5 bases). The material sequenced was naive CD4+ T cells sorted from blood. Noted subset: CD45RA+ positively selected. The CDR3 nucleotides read TGTGCCAGCGGGGCTTCCTACGAGCAGTACTTC. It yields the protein CASGASYEQYF.